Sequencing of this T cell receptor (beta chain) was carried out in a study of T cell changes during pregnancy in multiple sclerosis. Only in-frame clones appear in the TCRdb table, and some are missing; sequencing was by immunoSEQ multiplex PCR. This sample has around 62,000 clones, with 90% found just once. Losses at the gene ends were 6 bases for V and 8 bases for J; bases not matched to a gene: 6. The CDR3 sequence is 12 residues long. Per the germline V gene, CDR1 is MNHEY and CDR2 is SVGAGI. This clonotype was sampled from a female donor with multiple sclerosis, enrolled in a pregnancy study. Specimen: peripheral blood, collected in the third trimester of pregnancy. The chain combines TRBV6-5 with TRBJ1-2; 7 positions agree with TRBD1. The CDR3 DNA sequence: TGTGCCAGCAGCCGCACAGGGGACGGCTACACCTTC. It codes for CASSRTGDGYTF.